A selection of T cell receptor beta chains follows, all from one sample in a study of CD8+ T cells in alopecia areata. Assay used: immunoSEQ multiplex PCR; TCRdb lists only in-frame clones, some missing. In the table there are 150,000 or so clones, 67% of which are singletons. Sequences were derived from CD8+ T cells sorted from blood, sampled at week 0. The receptors stem from a human donor with alopecia areata. Each CDR3 is given with its conserved first and last residue. Each record gives: J gene, V gene, clone size, D gene, CDR3 DNA, CDR3 protein. A D gene is named only where the DNA matches it firmly. Some rows mark clone size as missing; the rest say once, few, many or name a class of expanded clone.

>TRBJ1-3|TRBV11-2|few|-
TGTGCCAGCACCGGACAGTTCTCTGGAAACACCATATATTTT
CASTGQFSGNTIYF
>TRBJ1-1|TRBV29-1|-|-
TGCAGCGTTGGTGACAGCCCCTTCAATGAAGCTTTCTTT
CSVGDSPFNEAFF
>TRBJ1-3|TRBV29-1|-|-
TGCAGCGTTGAAGATGAGGGACAACGAATCTCTGGAAACACCATATATTTT
CSVEDEGQRISGNTIYF
>TRBJ1-4|TRBV13|few|-
TGTGCCAGCAGCTTGAGGAGGACTAATGAAAAACTGTTTTTT
CASSLRRTNEKLFF
>TRBJ2-5|TRBV6-6|-|-
TGTGCCAGCTACCTCGGCCGGGCTTTGGAGACCCAGTACTTC
CASYLGRALETQYF
>TRBJ2-7|TRBV7-9|-|-
TGTGCCAGCAGCTTAGCGACGGCAGTCTCCTACGAGCAGTACTTC
CASSLATAVSYEQYF
>TRBJ2-1|TRBV4-1|-|TRBD2
TGCGCCAGCAGCCAATCCCCCATGAGCGGGGGGGCCTGGGAGCAGTTCTTC
CASSQSPMSGGAWEQFF
>TRBJ2-7|TRBV10-2|few|TRBD2
TGCGCCAGCGAAACCCGGACTAGCCCGGGGCGGGAGCAGTACTTC
CASETRTSPGREQYF
>TRBJ2-7|TRBV5-1|-|TRBD2
TGCGCCAGCAACTTGGAGGGGAGGGGCGAGCAGTACTTC
CASNLEGRGEQYF
>TRBJ2-3|TRBV7-6|-|-
TGTGCCAGCAGTTGGGGAGCAGATACGCAGTATTTT
CASSWGADTQYF
>TRBJ2-5|TRBV7-2|-|TRBD1
TGTGCCAGCAGCTTAACCACAGGGGTAGTTTGGGAGACCCAGTACTTC
CASSLTTGVVWETQYF
>TRBJ2-7|TRBV5-6|once|TRBD2
TGTGCCAGCGTGGGGAGGGACTACGAGCAGTACTTC
CASVGRDYEQYF
>TRBJ1-2|TRBV29-1|-|-
TGCAGCGTTCGCGGGGCCACTAACTATGGCTACACCTTC
CSVRGATNYGYTF
>TRBJ2-1|TRBV7-9|few|TRBD1
TGTGCCAGCAGCCCCCCCCCGGAGGGACAGGGCACAATGGGGCAGTTCTTC
CASSPPPEGQGTMGQFF
>TRBJ2-1|TRBV29-1|few|-
TGCAGCGCCGGGGGTCAGGGGGTCTCCTACAATGAGCAGTTCTTC
CSAGGQGVSYNEQFF
>TRBJ2-7|TRBV9|-|-
TGTGCCAGCAGCCATGGGACATTTACCGCCGAGCAGTACTTC
CASSHGTFTAEQYF
>TRBJ2-5|TRBV27|-|TRBD1
TGTGCCAGCAGTCAGCAATACCGGGACAGAGAAGAGACCCAGTACTTC
CASSQQYRDREETQYF
>TRBJ2-1|TRBV7-3|few|TRBD2
TGTGCCAGCAGCACCTCCGGTAGCGGGGGGCCGAACAATGAGCAGTTCTTC
CASSTSGSGGPNNEQFF
>TRBJ2-7|TRBV7-9|-|-
TGTGCCAGCAGCGGCGCAGGGAAGCCCTACGAGCAGTACTTC
CASSGAGKPYEQYF
>TRBJ2-1|TRBV5-1|-|-
TGCGCCAGCAGCTTGGCCCGGACTCATGCGGATGACAATGAGCAGTTCTTC
CASSLARTHADDNEQFF